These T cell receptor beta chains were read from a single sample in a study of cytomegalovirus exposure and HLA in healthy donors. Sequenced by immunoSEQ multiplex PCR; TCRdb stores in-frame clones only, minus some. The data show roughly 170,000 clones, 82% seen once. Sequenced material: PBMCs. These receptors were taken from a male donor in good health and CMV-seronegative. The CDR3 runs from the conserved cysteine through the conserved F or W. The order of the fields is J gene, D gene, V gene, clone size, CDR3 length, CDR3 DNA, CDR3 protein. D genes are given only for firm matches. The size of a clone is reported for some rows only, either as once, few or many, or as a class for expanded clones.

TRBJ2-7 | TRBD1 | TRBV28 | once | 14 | TGTGCCAGCACCACCGGGACAGGGCAGGGCGAGCAGTACTTC | CASTTGTGQGEQYF
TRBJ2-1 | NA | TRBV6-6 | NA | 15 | TGTGCCAGCTCTCGAGGAGGGCCGGGGTCCAATGAGCAGTTCTTC | CASSRGGPGSNEQFF
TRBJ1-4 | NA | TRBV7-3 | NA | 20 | TGTGCCAGCAGCTACCCCCAGACAGGACCCTACCTCCCAACTAATGAAAAACTGTTTTTT | CASSYPQTGPYLPTNEKLFF
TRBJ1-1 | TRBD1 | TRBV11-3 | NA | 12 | TGTGCCAGCAGCGGGGACAGGACTGAAGCTTTCTTT | CASSGDRTEAFF
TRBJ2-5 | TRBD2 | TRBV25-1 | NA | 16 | TGTGCCAGCAGTGAAGGGGGACTAGCGGGAGGAGAGACCCAGTACTTC | CASSEGGLAGGETQYF
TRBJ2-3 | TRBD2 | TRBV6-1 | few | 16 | TGTGCCAGCAGTGAGTGGACTAGCGGGAACACAGATACGCAGTATTTT | CASSEWTSGNTDTQYF
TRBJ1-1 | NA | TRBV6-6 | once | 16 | TGTGCCAGCAGTTTCTTGGGCAGTGCCTTGGGCGCTGAAGCTTTCTTT | CASSFLGSALGAEAFF
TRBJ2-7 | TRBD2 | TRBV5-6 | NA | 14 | TGCGCCAGCAGGGTAGCGGGGAAAGGCTACGAGCAGTACTTC | CASRVAGKGYEQYF
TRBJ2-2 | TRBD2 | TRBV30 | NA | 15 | TGTGCCTGGAGTGTAGGGACTAGCGGAACCGGGGAGCTGTTTTTT | CAWSVGTSGTGELFF
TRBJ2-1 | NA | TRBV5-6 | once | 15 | TGTGCCAGCAGCTTGGGGGGGGGCCCCTACAATGAGCAGTTCTTC | CASSLGGGPYNEQFF
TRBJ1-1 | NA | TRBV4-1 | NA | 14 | TGCGCCAGCAGCCAAGGTCATCTAGAGGCTGAAGCTTTCTTT | CASSQGHLEAEAFF
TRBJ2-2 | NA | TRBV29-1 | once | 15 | TGCAGCGTCCGAATTACCCGGGACTACACCGGGGAGCTGTTTTTT | CSVRITRDYTGELFF
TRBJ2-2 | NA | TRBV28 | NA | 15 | TGTGCCAGCAGTTTTTCCAGGCCGAACACCGGGGAGCTGTTTTTT | CASSFSRPNTGELFF
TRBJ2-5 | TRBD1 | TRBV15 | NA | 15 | TGTGCCACCAGCAGAGGAGGGACAGGGGGCAATGCGCAGTACTTC | CATSRGGTGGNAQYF
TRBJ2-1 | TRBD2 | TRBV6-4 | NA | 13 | TGTGCCAGCAGTGTGTCAGCGGGGTTTGAGCAGTTCTTC | CASSVSAGFEQFF
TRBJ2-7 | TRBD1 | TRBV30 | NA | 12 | TGTGCCTGGAAACAGGGGATCTACGAGCAGTACTTC | CAWKQGIYEQYF
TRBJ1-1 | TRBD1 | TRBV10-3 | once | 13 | TGTGCCATAGTCGGACAGGGGGGCACTGAAGCTTTCTTT | CAIVGQGGTEAFF
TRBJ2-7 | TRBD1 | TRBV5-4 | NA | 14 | TGTGCCAGCAGCTTGGACCAGGGGGCCTACGAGCAGTACTTC | CASSLDQGAYEQYF
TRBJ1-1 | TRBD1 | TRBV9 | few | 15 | TGTGCCAGCAGCGTGAAGCACAGGGGGGACACTGAAGCTTTCTTT | CASSVKHRGDTEAFF
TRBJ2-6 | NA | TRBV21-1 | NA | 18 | TGTGCCAGCAGCACCTGGGACAGGGGGTTTCCTGGGGCCAACGTCCTGACTTTC | CASSTWDRGFPGANVLTF
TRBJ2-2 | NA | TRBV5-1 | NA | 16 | TGCGCCAGCAGCGGCGGTGCGGGAACGAACACCGGGGAGCTGTTTTTT | CASSGGAGTNTGELFF
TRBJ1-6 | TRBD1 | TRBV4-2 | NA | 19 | TGTGCCAGCAGCCAAGATGGTGGGACAGGAAGCTCCTATAATTCACCCCTCCACTTT | CASSQDGGTGSSYNSPLHF
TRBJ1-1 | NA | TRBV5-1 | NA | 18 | TGCGCCAGCAGCTTGTCTCCGCAGGGAAGCATGAGGAACACTGAAGCTTTCTTT | CASSLSPQGSMRNTEAFF
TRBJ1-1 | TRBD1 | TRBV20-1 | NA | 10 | TGCAGTCTCGAACAGGGGCCAGCTTTCTTT | CSLEQGPAFF
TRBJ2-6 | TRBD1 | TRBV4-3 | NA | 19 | TGCGCCAGCAGCCAAGCCTGGGACAGGGTAGGTCTCGGGGCCAACGTCCTGACTTTC | CASSQAWDRVGLGANVLTF
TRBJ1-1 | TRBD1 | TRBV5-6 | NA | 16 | TGTGCCAGCAGCAAAGACAGGGGGCGTATTGTTAACGAAGCTTTCTTT | CASSKDRGRIVNEAFF